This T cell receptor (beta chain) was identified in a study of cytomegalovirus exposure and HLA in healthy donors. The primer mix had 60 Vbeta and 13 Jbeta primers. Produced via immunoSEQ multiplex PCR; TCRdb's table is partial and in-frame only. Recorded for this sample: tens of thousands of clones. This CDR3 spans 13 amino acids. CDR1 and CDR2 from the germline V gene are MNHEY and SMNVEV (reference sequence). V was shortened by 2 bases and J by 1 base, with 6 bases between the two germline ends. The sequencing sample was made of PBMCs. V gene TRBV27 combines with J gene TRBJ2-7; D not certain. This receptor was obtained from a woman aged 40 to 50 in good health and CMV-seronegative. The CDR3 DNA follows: TGTGCCAGCAGTTTAGGGCTTTCCTACGAGCAGTACTTC. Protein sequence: CASSLGLSYEQYF.